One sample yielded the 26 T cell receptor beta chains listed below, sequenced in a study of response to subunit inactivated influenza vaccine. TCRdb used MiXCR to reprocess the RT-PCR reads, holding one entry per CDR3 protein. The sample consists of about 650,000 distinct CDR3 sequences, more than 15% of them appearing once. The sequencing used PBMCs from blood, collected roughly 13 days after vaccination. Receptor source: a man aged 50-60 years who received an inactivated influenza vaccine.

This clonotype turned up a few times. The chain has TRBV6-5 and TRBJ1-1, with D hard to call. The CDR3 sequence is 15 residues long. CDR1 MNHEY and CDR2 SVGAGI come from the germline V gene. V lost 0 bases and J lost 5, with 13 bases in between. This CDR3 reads CASSYSVWSGTEAFF. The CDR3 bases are TGTGCCAGCAGTTACTCGGTTTGGTCTGGGACTGAAGCTTTCTTT.

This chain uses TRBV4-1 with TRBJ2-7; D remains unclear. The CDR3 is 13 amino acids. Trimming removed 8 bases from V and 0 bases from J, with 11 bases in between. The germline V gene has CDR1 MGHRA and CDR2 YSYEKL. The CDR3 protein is CASGRDVSYEQYF. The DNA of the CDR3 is TGCGCCAGCGGACGAGACGTCTCCTACGAGCAGTACTTC.

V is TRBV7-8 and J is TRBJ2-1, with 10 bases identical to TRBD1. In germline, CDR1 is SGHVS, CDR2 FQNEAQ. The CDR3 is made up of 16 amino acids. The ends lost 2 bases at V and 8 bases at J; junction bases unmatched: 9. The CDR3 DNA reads TGTGCCAGCAGCTTAATGTTGGGACAGGGGAGCGATGAGCAGTTCTTC. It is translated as CASSLMLGQGSDEQFF. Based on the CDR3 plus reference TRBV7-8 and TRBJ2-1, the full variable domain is GAGVSQSPRYKVAKRGQDVALRCDPISGHVSLFWYQQALGQGPEFLTYFQNEAQLDKSGLPSDRFFAERPEGSVSTLKIQRTQQEDSAVYLCASSLMLGQGSDEQFFGPGTRLTVL.

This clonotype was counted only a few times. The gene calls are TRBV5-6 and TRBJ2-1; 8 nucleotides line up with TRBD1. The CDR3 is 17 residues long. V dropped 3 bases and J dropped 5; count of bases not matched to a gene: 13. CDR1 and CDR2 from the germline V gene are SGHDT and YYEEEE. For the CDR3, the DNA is TGTGCCAGCAGCTACAAGGACAGGGCCCCCCACAACAATGAGCAGTTCTTC. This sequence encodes CASSYKDRAPHNNEQFF.

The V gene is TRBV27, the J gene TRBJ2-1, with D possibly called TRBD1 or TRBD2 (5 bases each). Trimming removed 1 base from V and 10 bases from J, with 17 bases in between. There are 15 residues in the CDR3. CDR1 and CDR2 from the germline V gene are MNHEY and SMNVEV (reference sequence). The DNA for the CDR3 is TGTGCCAGCAGTTTATTTGAGGGACCCAATTGGGAGCAGTTCTTC. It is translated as CASSLFEGPNWEQFF.

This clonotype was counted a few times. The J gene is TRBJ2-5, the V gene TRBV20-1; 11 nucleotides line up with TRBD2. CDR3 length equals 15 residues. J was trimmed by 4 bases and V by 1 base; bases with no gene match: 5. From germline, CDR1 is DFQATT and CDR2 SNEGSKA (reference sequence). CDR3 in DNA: TGCAGTGCTAGAGCCGGGACTAGCGGAAGAGAGACCCAGTACTTC. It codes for CSARAGTSGRETQYF.

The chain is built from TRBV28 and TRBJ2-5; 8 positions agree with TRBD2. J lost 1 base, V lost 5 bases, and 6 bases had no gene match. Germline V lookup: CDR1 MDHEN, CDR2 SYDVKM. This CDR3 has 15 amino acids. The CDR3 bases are TGTGCCAGCAGTCCCAGCGGGAGAAGCCAAGAGACCCAGTACTTC. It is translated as CASSPSGRSQETQYF.

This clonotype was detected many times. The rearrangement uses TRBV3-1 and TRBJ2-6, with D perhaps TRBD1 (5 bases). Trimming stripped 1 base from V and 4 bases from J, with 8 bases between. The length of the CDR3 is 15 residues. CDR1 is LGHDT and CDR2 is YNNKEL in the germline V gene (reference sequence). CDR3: CASSQAHRGANVLTF. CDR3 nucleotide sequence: TGTGCCAGCAGCCAAGCTCACAGGGGGGCCAACGTCCTGACTTTC.

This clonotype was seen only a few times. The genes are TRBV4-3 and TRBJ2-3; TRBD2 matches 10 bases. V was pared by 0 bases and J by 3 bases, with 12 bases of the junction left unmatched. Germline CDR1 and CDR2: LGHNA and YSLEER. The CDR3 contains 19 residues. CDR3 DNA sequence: TGCGCCAGCAGCCAAGACAGGGCTTTAGCGGGAGGCAGAACAGATACGCAGTATTTT. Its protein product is CASSQDRALAGGRTDTQYF.

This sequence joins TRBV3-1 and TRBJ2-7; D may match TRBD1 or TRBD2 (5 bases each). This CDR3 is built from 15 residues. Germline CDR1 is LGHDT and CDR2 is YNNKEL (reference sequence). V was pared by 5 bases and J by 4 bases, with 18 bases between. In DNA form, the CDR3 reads TGTGCCAGCAGCGATCCGGGACGTGGGCAGTACGAGCAGTACTTC. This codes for CASSDPGRGQYEQYF.

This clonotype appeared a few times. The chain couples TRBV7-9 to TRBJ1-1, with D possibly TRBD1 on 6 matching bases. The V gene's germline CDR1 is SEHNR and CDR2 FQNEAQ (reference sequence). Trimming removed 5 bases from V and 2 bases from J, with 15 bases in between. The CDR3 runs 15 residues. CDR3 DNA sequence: TGTGCCAGCAGCCGGCGAGGGGGTTCTAACACTGAAGCTTTCTTT. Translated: CASSRRGGSNTEAFF.

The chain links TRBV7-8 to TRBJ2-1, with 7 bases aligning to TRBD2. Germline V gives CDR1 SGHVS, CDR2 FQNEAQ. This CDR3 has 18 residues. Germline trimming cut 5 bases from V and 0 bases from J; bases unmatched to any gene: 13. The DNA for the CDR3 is TGTGCCAGCAGCCGGCGCCGGGCGGGAGAAAGCTCCTACAATGAGCAGTTCTTC. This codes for CASSRRRAGESSYNEQFF.

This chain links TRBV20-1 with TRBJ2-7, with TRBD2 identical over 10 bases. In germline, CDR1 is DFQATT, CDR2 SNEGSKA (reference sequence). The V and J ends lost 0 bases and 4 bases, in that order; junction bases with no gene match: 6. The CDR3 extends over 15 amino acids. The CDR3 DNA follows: TGCAGTGCTAGAGATGTCACTAGCGGGGTTTACGAGCAGTACTTC. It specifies CSARDVTSGVYEQYF.

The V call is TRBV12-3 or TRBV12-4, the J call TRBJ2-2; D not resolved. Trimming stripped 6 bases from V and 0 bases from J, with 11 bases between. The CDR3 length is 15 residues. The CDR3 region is CASSSVQANTGELFF. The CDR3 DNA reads TGTGCCAGCAGCTCAGTCCAGGCGAACACCGGGGAGCTGTTTTTT.

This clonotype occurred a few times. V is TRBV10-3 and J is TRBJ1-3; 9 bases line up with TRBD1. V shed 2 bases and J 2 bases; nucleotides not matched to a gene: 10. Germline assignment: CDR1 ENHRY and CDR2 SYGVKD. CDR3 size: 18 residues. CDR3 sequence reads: CAISETGTGSNPGNTIYF. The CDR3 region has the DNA TGTGCCATCAGTGAGACCGGGACAGGGAGTAATCCTGGAAACACCATATATTTT.

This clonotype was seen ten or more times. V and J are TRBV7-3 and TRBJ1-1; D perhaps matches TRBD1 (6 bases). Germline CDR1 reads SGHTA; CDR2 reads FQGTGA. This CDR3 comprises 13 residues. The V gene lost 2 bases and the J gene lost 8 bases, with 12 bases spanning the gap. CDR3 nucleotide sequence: TGTGCCAGCAGCTTAGGACAGCCCTCGGAAGCTTTCTTT. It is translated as CASSLGQPSEAFF.

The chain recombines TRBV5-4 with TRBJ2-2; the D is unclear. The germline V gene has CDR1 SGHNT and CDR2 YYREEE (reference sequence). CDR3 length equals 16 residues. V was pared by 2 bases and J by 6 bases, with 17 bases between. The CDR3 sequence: CASSFTIKGSPGELFF. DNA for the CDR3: TGTGCCAGCAGCTTCACGATCAAGGGCAGCCCCGGGGAGCTGTTTTTT. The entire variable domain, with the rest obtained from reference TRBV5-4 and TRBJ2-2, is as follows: ETGVTQSPTHLIKTRGQQVTLRCSSQSGHNTVSWYQQALGQGPQFIFQYYREEENGRGNFPPRFSGLQFPNYSSELNVNALELDDSALYLCASSFTIKGSPGELFFGEGSRLTVL.

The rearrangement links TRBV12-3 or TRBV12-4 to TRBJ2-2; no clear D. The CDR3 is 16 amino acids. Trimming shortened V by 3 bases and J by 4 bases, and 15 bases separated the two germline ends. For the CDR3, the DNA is TGTGCCAGCAGTTTTAGCCCCCTCCTCATCACCGGGGAGCTGTTTTTT. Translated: CASSFSPLLITGELFF.

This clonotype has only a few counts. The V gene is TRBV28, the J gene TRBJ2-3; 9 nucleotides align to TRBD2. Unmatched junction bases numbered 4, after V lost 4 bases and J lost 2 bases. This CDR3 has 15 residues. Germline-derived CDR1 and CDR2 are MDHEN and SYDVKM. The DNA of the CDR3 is TGTGCCAGCAGTTCCCAGCGGGAGGCCACAGATACGCAGTATTTT. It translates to CASSSQREATDTQYF.

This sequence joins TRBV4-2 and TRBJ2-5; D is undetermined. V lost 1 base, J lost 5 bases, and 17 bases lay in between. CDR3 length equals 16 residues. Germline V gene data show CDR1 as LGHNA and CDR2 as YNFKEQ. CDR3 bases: TGTGCCAGCAGCCAAGGACGGGCCTTCTCGGCGGAGACCCAGTACTTC. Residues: CASSQGRAFSAETQYF.

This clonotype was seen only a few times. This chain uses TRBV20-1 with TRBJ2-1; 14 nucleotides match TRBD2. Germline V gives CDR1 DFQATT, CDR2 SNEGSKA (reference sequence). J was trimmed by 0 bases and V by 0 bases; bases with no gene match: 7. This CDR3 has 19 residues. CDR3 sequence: CSARDRGLAGVDSYNEQFF. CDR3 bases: TGCAGTGCTAGAGATCGGGGACTAGCGGGAGTGGACTCCTACAATGAGCAGTTCTTC.

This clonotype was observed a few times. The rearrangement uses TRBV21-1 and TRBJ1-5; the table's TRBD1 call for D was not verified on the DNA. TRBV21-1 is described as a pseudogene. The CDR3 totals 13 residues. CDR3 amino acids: CASSKDGGQPQHF. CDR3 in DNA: TGTGCCAGCAGCAAAGACGGGGGCCAGCCCCAGCATTTT.

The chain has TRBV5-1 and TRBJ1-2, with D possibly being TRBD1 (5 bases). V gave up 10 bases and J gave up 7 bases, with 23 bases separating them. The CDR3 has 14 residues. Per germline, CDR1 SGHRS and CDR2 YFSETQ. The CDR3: CAAGPGTAFGGYTF. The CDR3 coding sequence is TGCGCCGCCGGCCCCGGGACCGCCTTTGGTGGCTACACCTTC. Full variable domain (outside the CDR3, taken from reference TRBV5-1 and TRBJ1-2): KAGVTQTPRYLIKTRGQQVTLSCSPISGHRSVSWYQQTPGQGLQFLFEYFSETQRNKGNFPGRFSGRQFSNSRSEMNVSTLELGDSALYLCAAGPGTAFGGYTFGSGTRLTVV.

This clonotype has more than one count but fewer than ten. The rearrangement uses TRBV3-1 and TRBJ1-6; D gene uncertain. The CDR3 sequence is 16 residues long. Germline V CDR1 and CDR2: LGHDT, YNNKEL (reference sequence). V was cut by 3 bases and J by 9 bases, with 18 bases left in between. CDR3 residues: CASSQAESLTFSPLHF. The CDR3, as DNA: TGTGCCAGCAGCCAGGCCGAGAGTCTCACATTTTCACCCCTCCACTTT.

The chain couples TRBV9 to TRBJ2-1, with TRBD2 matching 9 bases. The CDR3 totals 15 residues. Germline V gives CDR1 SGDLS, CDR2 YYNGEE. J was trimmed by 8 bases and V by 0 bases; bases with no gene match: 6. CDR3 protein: CASSVVLAGKDEQFF. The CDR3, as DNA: TGTGCCAGCAGCGTAGTTCTAGCGGGAAAGGATGAGCAGTTCTTC.

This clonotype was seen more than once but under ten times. DNA for the CDR3: TGCAGTGCTAGTAAAAGCTCCTACGAGCAGTACTTC. Protein: CSASKSSYEQYF. The chain is built from TRBV20-1 and TRBJ2-7; D not certain. The CDR3 length is 12 residues. Trimming left V 3 bases short and J 0 bases short, with 6 bases between. The germline gives CDR1 DFQATT, CDR2 SNEGSKA (reference sequence).